These 10 T cell receptor beta chains came from one sample sequenced in a study of T cell responses to AZD1222 COVID-19 vaccine. Here immunoSEQ multiplex PCR was the method, and the copy in TCRdb shows in-frame clones only, minus some. The sample has roughly 100,000 clones, roughly 87% seen once. Sample: peripheral blood, taken 28 days after the second AZD1222 dose. The receptor set was obtained from an adult who received the AZD1222 COVID-19 vaccine.

CDR3 protein: CASSPSQGGEQYF. The CDR3 DNA is TGTGCCAGCAGCCCGTCACAGGGAGGCGAGCAGTACTTC. The rearrangement links TRBV14 to TRBJ2-7; D could derive from TRBD1 or TRBD2 (6 bases each). Looked up from germline, CDR1 is SGHDN and CDR2 is FVKESK. V lost 4 bases and J 6 bases, leaving 13 bases between the germline ends. The CDR3 contains 13 residues.

This clone was observed a handful of times. V and J are TRBV12-3 or TRBV12-4 and TRBJ1-5; D is unresolved. With 1 base removed from V and 4 bases from J, the gap between germline ends came to 5 bases. The CDR3 extends over 13 amino acids. Here the CDR3 DNA reads TGTGCCAGCAGTTTAGGTGAAAATCAGCCCCAGCATTTT. Encoded protein: CASSLGENQPQHF.

This rearrangement joins TRBV5-1 to TRBJ2-5; either TRBD1 or TRBD2 may supply D (5 bases each). The CDR3 spans 16 residues. Germline V gene data show CDR1 as SGHRS and CDR2 as YFSETQ. V was clipped by 1 base and J by 2 bases, with 15 bases between them. CDR3 DNA sequence: TGCGCCAGCAGCTTGCCCCTCGGGACCTCACAAGAGACCCAGTACTTC. Protein product: CASSLPLGTSQETQYF. The full variable domain, in which reference TRBV5-1 and TRBJ2-5 provide the parts outside the CDR3, is KAGVTQTPRYLIKTRGQQVTLSCSPISGHRSVSWYQQTPGQGLQFLFEYFSETQRNKGNFPGRFSGRQFSNSRSEMNVSTLELGDSALYLCASSLPLGTSQETQYFGPGTRLLVL.

This chain joins TRBV5-4 and TRBJ1-1, with 7 bases that match TRBD1. Trimming took 2 bases from V and 1 from J; bases not matched to a gene: 14. This CDR3 is built from 18 residues. Germline CDR1 reads SGHNT; CDR2 reads YYREEE (reference sequence). The CDR3 loop reads CASSLRGQAGQPNTEAFF. DNA for the CDR3: TGTGCCAGCAGCTTACGAGGTCAAGCGGGACAGCCGAACACTGAAGCTTTCTTT.

The chain has TRBV5-6 and TRBJ1-1; TRBD1 is a possible D gene (5 bases). The V gene's germline CDR1 is SGHDT and CDR2 YYEEEE. The CDR3 has 12 amino acids. V lost 5 bases and J lost 7, with 12 bases in between. CDR3 nucleotides: TGTGCCAGCAGGCTGAGGGGATTTGAAGCTTTCTTT. It yields the protein CASRLRGFEAFF.

The chain is built from TRBV13 and TRBJ2-6; D might be TRBD1 (5 bases). The CDR3 sequence is 16 residues long. Trimming took off 2 bases at V and 0 bases at J, with 8 bases between the two ends. Germline loops: CDR1 PRHDT, CDR2 FYEKMQ (reference sequence). The CDR3 nucleotides are TGTGCCAGCAGCTTACTTGACAGCTCTGGGGCCAACGTCCTGACTTTC. This sequence encodes CASSLLDSSGANVLTF.

The chain carries TRBV3-1 (or the pseudogene TRBV3-2) and TRBJ1-1, with a possible D match to TRBD1 (5 bases). From germline, CDR1 is LGHDT and CDR2 YNNKEL (reference sequence). This CDR3 has 14 amino acids. The ends were cut back, 9 bases at V and 4 bases at J, with 18 bases in the middle. The CDR3 DNA reads TGTGCCAGTACAGGAGTGGGCGGGAGCACTGAAGCTTTCTTT. This translates into CASTGVGGSTEAFF.

The chain combines TRBV19 with TRBJ1-1, with D unclear. From germline, CDR1 is LNHDA and CDR2 SQIVND (reference sequence). The CDR3 loop spans 11 amino acids. V was shortened by 11 bases and J by 5 bases, with 12 bases between the two germline ends. CDR3: CASELGTEAFF. The CDR3 DNA reads TGTGCCTCTGAACTGGGGACTGAAGCTTTCTTT.

The chain combines TRBV6-1 with TRBJ1-1; D gene unclear. The CDR3 consists of 18 residues. From germline, CDR1 is MNHNS and CDR2 SASEGT. Trimming pared 1 base from V and 4 bases from J, leaving 22 bases between. The CDR3 DNA is TGTGCCAGCAGTGAAGAGTTACCGTACCTACCATCAGGCACTGAAGCTTTCTTT. This translates into CASSEELPYLPSGTEAFF.

The genes are TRBV13 and TRBJ2-7; D call uncertain. V lost 0 bases, J lost 4 bases, and 4 bases lay in between. CDR1 and CDR2 from the germline V gene are PRHDT and FYEKMQ (reference sequence). CDR3 size: 12 residues. The CDR3 is CASSLGSYEQYF. In DNA form, the CDR3 reads TGTGCCAGCAGCTTAGGTTCTTACGAGCAGTACTTC.